This T cell receptor beta chain appears in the sequencing data of a study of T cell repertoires in cytomegalovirus infection. In the study overall: Public signatures in TCR beta pointed to CMV infection and matching HLA type. Findings and limits, study-wide: The study found HLA-C-restricted CMV-specific TCR beta clonotypes dominating the ex vivo response.

Points on this clonotype: Its antigen is currently unknown.

TCRdb passed the reads through MiXCR, listing each CDR3 protein once. The profile shows 57,000 or so distinct CDR3 sequences, more than 25% of them singletons. The sequenced sample consisted of PBMCs, sequenced either directly or after in vitro stimulation (not recorded which). The TCR was taken from a human donor in good health (CMV status not recorded). Some clones in this sample may be carry-over from other donors' samples.

CDR3 sequence: CASSRTRQGRFNEQFF. In DNA form, the CDR3 reads TGTGCCAGCAGCCGAACCAGACAGGGGAGGTTCAATGAGCAGTTCTTC. The V and J genes are TRBV7-2 and TRBJ2-1, with 8 bases matching TRBD1. CDR1 and CDR2 (germline): SGHTA, FQGNSA. The CDR3 has 16 amino acids. V dropped 5 bases and J dropped 6; count of bases not matched to a gene: 12.